This T cell receptor beta chain comes out of a study of T cells in Graves' hyperthyroidism and ophthalmopathy. Study-level findings and limits: Blood held most thyroid clonotypes expanded above 0.001 frequency.

The study enrolled patients aged 18 to 65 with newly diagnosed hyperthyroidism of under 2 months' duration. Uncontrolled infection, other autoimmune disease, pregnancy and lactation each barred patients from inclusion. This CDR3 is 14 amino acids long. Trimming took off 5 bases at V and 4 bases at J, with 15 bases between the two ends. In germline, CDR1 is SGHTA, CDR2 FQGNSA. This clonotype appeared many times. The target antigen is unknown. Amplified TCR beta CDR3 regions derived from RNA transcripts. In the first-round RT-PCR of the TCR CDR3, the HTBI primer set was used. TCRdb reprocessed the multiplex PCR reads via MiXCR and lists one record per CDR3 protein. The profile covers under 450,000 distinct CDR3 sequences, with 15% to 19% appearing a single time and roughly 15% taken by the ten largest.

The TCR was taken from a young woman with Graves' hyperthyroidism. The sequenced sample consisted of blood. The genes are TRBV7-2 and TRBJ2-7, with a possible D match to TRBD1 (7 bases). CDR3 amino acids: CASSPVSGGYEQYF. CDR3 DNA sequence: TGTGCCAGCAGCCCTGTCTCAGGGGGGTACGAGCAGTACTTC.